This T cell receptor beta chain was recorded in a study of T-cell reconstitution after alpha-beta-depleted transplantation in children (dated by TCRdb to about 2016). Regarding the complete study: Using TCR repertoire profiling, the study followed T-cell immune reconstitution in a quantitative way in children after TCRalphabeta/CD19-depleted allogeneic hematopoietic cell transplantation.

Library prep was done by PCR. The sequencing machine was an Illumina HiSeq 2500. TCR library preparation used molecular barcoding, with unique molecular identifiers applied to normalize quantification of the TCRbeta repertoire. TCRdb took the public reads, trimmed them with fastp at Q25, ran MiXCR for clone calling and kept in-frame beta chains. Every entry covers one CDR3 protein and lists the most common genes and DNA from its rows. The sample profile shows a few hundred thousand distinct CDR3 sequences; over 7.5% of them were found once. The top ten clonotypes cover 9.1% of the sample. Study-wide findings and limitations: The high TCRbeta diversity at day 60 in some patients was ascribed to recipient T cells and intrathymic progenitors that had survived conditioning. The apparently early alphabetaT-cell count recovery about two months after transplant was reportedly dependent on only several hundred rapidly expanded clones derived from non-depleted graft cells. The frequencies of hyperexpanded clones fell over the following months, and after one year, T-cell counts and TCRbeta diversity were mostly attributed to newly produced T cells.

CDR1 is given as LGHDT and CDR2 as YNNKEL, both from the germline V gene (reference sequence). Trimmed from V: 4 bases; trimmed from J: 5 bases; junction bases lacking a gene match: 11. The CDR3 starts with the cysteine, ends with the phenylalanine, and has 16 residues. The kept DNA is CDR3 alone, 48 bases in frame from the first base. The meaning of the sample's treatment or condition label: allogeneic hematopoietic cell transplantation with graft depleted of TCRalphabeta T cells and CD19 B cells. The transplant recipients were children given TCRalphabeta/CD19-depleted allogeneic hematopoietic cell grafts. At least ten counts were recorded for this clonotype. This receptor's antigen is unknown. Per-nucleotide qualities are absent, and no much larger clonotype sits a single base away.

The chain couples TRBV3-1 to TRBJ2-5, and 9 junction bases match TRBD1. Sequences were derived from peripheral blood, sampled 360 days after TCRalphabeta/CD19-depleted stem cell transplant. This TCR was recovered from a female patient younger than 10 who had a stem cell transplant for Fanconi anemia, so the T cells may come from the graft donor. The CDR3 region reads CASSLTGTGPWETQYF. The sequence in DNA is TGTGCCAGCAGCCTAACCGGGACAGGGCCTTGGGAGACCCAGTACTTC.